The 30 T cell receptor beta chains presented below share a single source sample, sequenced in a study of blood T cell repertoires in COVID-19. The assay was immunoSEQ multiplex PCR, and TCRdb's table has in-frame clones only and misses some. The sample includes under 110,000 clones, 65% to 75% of them seen just once. Sequencing was done on a sample of peripheral blood. The receptors here all came from a human donor with acute or convalescent COVID-19. The donor label of this sample is uncertain.

The chain links TRBV12-3 or TRBV12-4 to TRBJ2-5; a weak D match, TRBD2 (6 bases). The CDR3 runs to 13 residues. V shed 6 bases and J shed 5 bases, with 13 bases lying between them. CDR3 amino acids: CASSGTSRETQYF. DNA of the CDR3: TGTGCCAGCAGCGGTACTAGCCGGGAGACCCAGTACTTC.

The sample holds a few counts of this clone. The J gene is TRBJ2-3, the V gene TRBV6-4; the D gene is possibly TRBD2 (5 bases). Germline assignment: CDR1 MRHNA and CDR2 SNTAGT. This CDR3 contains 15 residues. The germline V and J ends were trimmed by 8 bases and 5 bases, with 20 bases remaining between them. The CDR3 nucleotides are TGTGCCAGCCCGCAGAGGCGGGTTCCGGAAGATACGCAGTATTTT. This codes for CASPQRRVPEDTQYF.

V is TRBV4-2 and J is TRBJ1-5; D unclear. The CDR3 has 14 residues. Germline assignment: CDR1 LGHNA and CDR2 YNFKEQ. Trimming left V 2 bases short and J 5 bases short, with 10 bases between. CDR3: CASSQLTRDQPQHF. CDR3 in DNA: TGTGCCAGCAGCCAACTGACGAGGGATCAGCCCCAGCATTTT.

This chain joins TRBV18 and TRBJ1-1, with no clear D. CDR3 length equals 14 residues. Trimming cost V 6 bases and J 1 base, with 12 bases left between them. CDR1 is KGHSH and CDR2 is LQKENI in the germline V gene. The CDR3: CASSLSLANTEAFF. DNA for the CDR3: TGTGCCAGCTCCCTTTCGTTGGCGAACACTGAAGCTTTCTTT.

CDR3 region: CASSLGGFRDTQYF. The CDR3, as DNA: TGCGCCAGCAGCTTAGGGGGATTTAGAGATACGCAGTATTTT. The chain combines TRBV5-1 with TRBJ2-3; tentatively, D is TRBD1 (6 bases). The V end was cut by 2 bases, the J end by 5 bases, with 12 bases between. Germline V CDR1 and CDR2: SGHRS, YFSETQ. This CDR3 is built from 14 residues.

This sequence joins TRBV11-3 and TRBJ2-1; maybe TRBD1 (6 bases). From germline, CDR1 is SGHNT and CDR2 YENEEA. V was trimmed by 0 bases and J by 2 bases, leaving 11 bases between them. There are 16 residues in the CDR3. The DNA of the CDR3 is TGTGCCAGCAGCTTAGATGGCAGGGGACCCTACAATGAGCAGTTCTTC. This codes for CASSLDGRGPYNEQFF.

The chain recombines TRBV11-2 with TRBJ2-7; D perhaps matches TRBD1 (7 bases). Germline loops: CDR1 SGHAT, CDR2 FQNNGV. V was clipped by 5 bases and J by 5 bases, with 16 bases between them. This CDR3 has 14 residues. Here the CDR3 DNA reads TGTGCCAGCAGCCCGCCGACAGGGAGGAACGAGCAGTACTTC. This sequence encodes CASSPPTGRNEQYF.

As for this clone: The sample holds other DNA sequences that translate to the same CDR3. J is TRBJ2-5 and V is TRBV2; 9 positions match TRBD2. The CDR3 spans 15 residues. The germline V gene encodes CDR1 SNHLY and CDR2 FYNNEI. V was clipped by 6 bases and J by 2 bases; unmatched bases: 7. CDR3 nucleotide sequence: TGTGCCAGCAGCCCCCTGCTAGCGGGGCAAGAGACCCAGTACTTC. This encodes CASSPLLAGQETQYF.

This chain joins TRBV10-3 and TRBJ1-2; 10 positions agree with TRBD1. After removal of 5 bases from V and 8 bases from J, the junction contained 11 bases not matched to a gene. Germline V gives CDR1 ENHRY, CDR2 SYGVKD. CDR3 length: 15 amino acids. The CDR3 region has the DNA TGTGCCATCAGTCGGAAACAGCCGGGACAGGGGGGCTACACCTTC. It specifies CAISRKQPGQGGYTF.

This clone was counted only a few times. The J gene is TRBJ1-5, the V gene TRBV28, with D unclear. The CDR3 covers 15 residues. The germline gives CDR1 MDHEN, CDR2 SYDVKM. With 5 bases removed from V and 0 bases from J, the gap between germline ends came to 11 bases. For the CDR3, the DNA is TGTGCCAGCAGTCTACAGAGAGTTAGCAATCAGCCCCAGCATTTT. Protein sequence: CASSLQRVSNQPQHF. The whole variable domain, filled in from reference TRBV28 and TRBJ1-5, reads DVKVTQSSRYLVKRTGEKVFLECVQDMDHENMFWYRQDPGLGLRLIYFSYDVKMKEKGDIPEGYSVSREKKERFSLILESASTNQTSMYLCASSLQRVSNQPQHFGDGTRLSIL.

The chain links TRBV5-1 to TRBJ1-2; D is possibly TRBD1 (5 bases). Trimming stripped 3 bases from V and 4 bases from J, with 13 bases between. Germline CDR1 and CDR2: SGHRS and YFSETQ. The CDR3 contains 14 residues. Here the CDR3 DNA reads TGCGCCAGCAGCTCCGACGACGGGGGCTATGGCTACACCTTC. Amino acids: CASSSDDGGYGYTF.

The chain is built from TRBV24-1 and TRBJ2-2; 7 bases align to TRBD1. The CDR3 consists of 16 residues. Germline V gene sequence: CDR1 KGHDR, CDR2 SFDVKD. Trimming took 1 base from V and 6 from J; bases not matched to a gene: 7. The DNA of the CDR3 is TGTGCCACCAGTGATTTAGGGCGAGGGGGCCCCGGGGAGCTGTTTTTT. Encoded protein: CATSDLGRGGPGELFF.

This chain uses TRBV6-5 with TRBJ1-3, with 7 bases that match TRBD1. After removal of 7 bases from V and 2 bases from J, the junction contained 8 bases not matched to a gene. Germline CDR1 MNHEY, CDR2 SVGAGI. This CDR3 comprises 15 residues. The chain's CDR3 is CASIQGLEAGNTIYF. In nucleotides, the CDR3 is TGTGCCAGCATACAGGGGTTGGAGGCTGGAAACACCATATATTTT.

The V and J genes are TRBV2 and TRBJ2-2; TRBD1 agrees at 7 bases. V lost 8 bases to trimming and J lost 4 bases; unmatched junction nucleotides: 13. In germline, CDR1 is SNHLY, CDR2 FYNNEI. CDR3 length: 16 amino acids. The CDR3 is CASRRRTGEITGELFF. The CDR3 nucleotides are TGTGCCAGCCGACGACGGACAGGCGAAATCACCGGGGAGCTGTTTTTT.

The chain uses TRBV7-2 and TRBJ2-7, with D perhaps TRBD1 (6 bases). The CDR3 runs 14 residues. The germline CDR1 and CDR2 sequences are SGHTA and FQGNSA. V was cut by 5 bases and J by 3 bases, with 14 bases left in between. This CDR3 reads CASSQFGQLYEQYF. CDR3 in DNA: TGTGCCAGCAGCCAATTCGGACAGCTCTACGAGCAGTACTTC.

In its sample, this clone ranks as medium-sized (0.01 to 0.1%). The chain employs TRBV10-2 and TRBJ1-1, with 7 bases fitting TRBD1. Germline CDR1 reads WSHSY; CDR2 reads SAAADI. The CDR3 has 14 amino acids. V lost 7 bases to trimming and J lost 6 bases; unmatched junction nucleotides: 11. The CDR3 loop reads CASKGPTGDPEAFF. The CDR3 DNA reads TGCGCCAGCAAGGGCCCTACAGGGGACCCTGAAGCTTTCTTT.

This chain joins TRBV7-2 and TRBJ1-1; 7 bases align to TRBD1. Germline trimming cut 5 bases from V and 4 bases from J; bases unmatched to any gene: 10. CDR3 length: 15 amino acids. Looked up from germline, CDR1 is SGHTA and CDR2 is FQGNSA. This CDR3 is CASSGKQGLVTEAFF. CDR3 DNA: TGTGCCAGCAGCGGGAAACAGGGGTTGGTCACTGAAGCTTTCTTT.

The chain joins TRBV24-1 to TRBJ1-1, with D possibly matching TRBD1 (6 bases). Germline V CDR1 and CDR2: KGHDR, SFDVKD. V lost 5 bases and J lost 0, with 9 bases in between. This CDR3 comprises 14 residues. CDR3 residues: CATSGGGLNTEAFF. The DNA for the CDR3 is TGTGCCACCAGTGGGGGGGGCTTGAACACTGAAGCTTTCTTT.

This chain uses TRBV27 with TRBJ1-4; possible D gene TRBD1, 5 bases. The CDR3 is 15 residues long. Germline CDR1 reads MNHEY; CDR2 reads SMNVEV (reference sequence). Trimming left V 8 bases short and J 3 bases short, with 16 bases between. For the CDR3, the DNA is TGTGCCAGCGGCGGCCTCGACAGCGCTAATGAAAAACTGTTTTTT. It yields the protein CASGGLDSANEKLFF.

This clone occurred a few times. This chain joins TRBV19 and TRBJ2-2, with D possibly matching TRBD2 (5 bases). The germline V gene encodes CDR1 LNHDA and CDR2 SQIVND (reference sequence). The V end was cut by 6 bases, the J end by 4 bases, with 9 bases between. This CDR3 contains 13 residues. Here the CDR3 reads CASRVAGTGELFF. In DNA, the CDR3 is TGTGCCAGTAGAGTTGCGGGCACCGGGGAGCTGTTTTTT.

The chain links TRBV5-8 to TRBJ2-1, with a possible D match to TRBD2 (5 bases). The germline V and J ends were trimmed by 3 bases and 8 bases, with 15 bases remaining between them. The CDR3 contains 14 residues. Germline V gene data show CDR1 as SGHTS and CDR2 as YDEGEE. The CDR3 is CASSYGLPGYEQFF. DNA of the CDR3: TGTGCCAGCAGCTATGGACTCCCAGGCTATGAGCAGTTCTTC.

The chain is built from TRBV19 and TRBJ1-5; 10 bases align to TRBD1. J gave up 4 bases and V 2 bases, and 2 bases lay outside the gene matches. Germline V CDR1 and CDR2: LNHDA, SQIVND (reference sequence). CDR3 length equals 15 residues. The CDR3 DNA reads TGTGCCAGTAGTATAATGGGACAGGGGAATCAGCCCCAGCATTTT. Translating it yields CASSIMGQGNQPQHF.

The rearrangement joins TRBV6-5 to TRBJ1-4, with 8 bases aligning to TRBD1. CDR3 length: 14 amino acids. In germline, CDR1 is MNHEY, CDR2 SVGAGI. After removal of 7 bases from V and 8 bases from J, the junction contained 9 bases not matched to a gene. CDR3 DNA: TGTGCCAGCATCGTCGGGACAGGTCGCGAAAAACTGTTTTTT. Amino acid sequence: CASIVGTGREKLFF.

This sequence joins TRBV7-8 and TRBJ1-2; 8 bases map to TRBD1. This CDR3 is 14 amino acids long. After removal of 3 bases from V and 8 bases from J, the junction contained 8 bases not matched to a gene. Germline V gene lookup returns CDR1 SGHVS and CDR2 FQNEAQ. The DNA for the CDR3 is TGTGCCAGCAGCTTTGTACAGGGGGATGGGGGCTACACCTTC. Translation gives CASSFVQGDGGYTF.

The genes are TRBV2 and TRBJ2-1; TRBD1 might be the D (6 bases). Trimming shortened V by 6 bases and J by 5 bases, and 11 bases separated the two germline ends. Looked up from germline, CDR1 is SNHLY and CDR2 is FYNNEI. This CDR3 region has 13 residues. The CDR3 DNA sequence: TGTGCCAGCAGAACAGACAGGAACAATGAGCAGTTCTTC. This gives the protein CASRTDRNNEQFF.

This clone appeared many times. J is TRBJ2-1 and V is TRBV19, with D possibly being TRBD2 (6 bases). Trimming stripped 4 bases from V and 8 bases from J, with 12 bases between. The CDR3 totals 13 residues. Germline assignment: CDR1 LNHDA and CDR2 SQIVND (reference sequence). CDR3 coding DNA: TGTGCCAGTAGTAAGGAGGGATTGTATGAGCAGTTCTTC. Amino acid sequence: CASSKEGLYEQFF.

As to this clone: At one end the junction does not follow the germline gene, possibly because of a read error. CDR3 nucleotides: TGTGCCAGCAGTTTAGGTCAGGGGCTCGTCTTC. The encoded protein is CASSLGQGLVF. This chain uses TRBV12-3 or TRBV12-4 with TRBJ2-4; perhaps TRBD1 as D (6 bases). The CDR3 is 11 amino acids.

The CDR3 DNA sequence: TGTGCCAGCACCCTAACTGGACAGATTTTGAACACTGAAGCTTTCTTT. Encoded protein: CASTLTGQILNTEAFF. The V and J genes are TRBV28 and TRBJ1-1; weak D call: TRBD1 (6 bases). V gave up 7 bases and J gave up 0 bases, with 18 bases separating them. Germline CDR1 MDHEN, CDR2 SYDVKM. CDR3 length equals 16 residues.

The chain recombines TRBV27 with TRBJ1-2, with 8 bases lining up with TRBD1. Germline CDR1 reads MNHEY; CDR2 reads SMNVEV (reference sequence). The trim removed 5 bases at V and 3 bases at J, leaving 5 bases unmatched. This CDR3 has 14 amino acids. The CDR3 nucleotides read TGTGCCAGCAGTGTCAGGGGGCGGGACTATGGCTACACCTTC. It yields the protein CASSVRGRDYGYTF.

In this sample, this clone turned up once. The chain recombines TRBV6-5 with TRBJ2-5; TRBD1 matches 9 bases. Germline V gene data show CDR1 as MNHEY and CDR2 as SVGAGI. This CDR3 has 15 residues. The trim removed 7 bases at V and 4 bases at J, leaving 10 bases unmatched. This chain's CDR3 is CASTRPGTGRETQYF. The CDR3 DNA sequence: TGTGCCAGCACCCGTCCCGGGACAGGGAGAGAGACCCAGTACTTC.